Presented here are 27 T cell receptor beta chains from one specimen sequenced in a study of T cells in women clearing cervical HPV infection. Assay used: immunoSEQ multiplex PCR; TCRdb lists only in-frame clones, some missing. Its clone listing holds around 39,000 clones. Sequencing was done on a sample of blood buffy coat. These receptor sequences come from a woman between 18 and 75 years old with a cervical HPV16 infection that either progressed to CIN3+ or cleared (not recorded which).

Turning to this clone: The read ends 3 residues early relative to the CDR3; the germline J gene fills the gap. This rearrangement joins TRBV15 to TRBJ1-5; no definite D call. CDR1 is LNHNV, CDR2 YYDKDF, per germline (reference sequence). V shed 0 bases and J shed 6 bases, with 3 bases lying between them. The length of the CDR3 is 12 residues. The sequenced part of the CDR3 DNA is TGTGCCACCAGCAGAGACAGTCAGCCC. Residues: CATSRDSQP. The CDR3 as a whole reads CATSRDSQPQHF.

Worth noting for this clone: With the read ending 3 residues before the CDR3 end, the germline J gene is used to fill in that end. The V call is TRBV14, the J call TRBJ2-7; D is ambiguous. Germline CDR1 and CDR2: SGHDN and FVKESK. Deletions cut 3 bases from V and 4 bases from J, with 4 bases between. The CDR3 runs 11 residues. This CDR3 is CASSHLYEQYF. The CDR3 DNA, read in part, is TGTGCCAGCAGCCATCTGTACGAG.

In regard to this clone: Coverage ceases 3 residues before the CDR3 finishes, and the germline J gene fills in the end. This sequence joins TRBV20-1 and TRBJ2-1; 11 nucleotides align to TRBD2. The CDR3 has 13 residues. Germline V gives CDR1 DFQATT, CDR2 SNEGSKA (reference sequence). V shed 0 bases and J 9 bases; nucleotides not matched to a gene: 1. Incomplete CDR3 DNA: TGCAGTGCTAGAGATACTAGCGGGGGTGAG. Translation: CSARDTSGGE. The complete CDR3 protein is CSARDTSGGEQFF.

As to this clone: With the read ending 3 residues before the CDR3 end, the germline J gene is used to fill in that end. The chain has TRBV6-1 and TRBJ1-2; 9 positions match TRBD1. The CDR3 contains 16 residues. Germline CDR1 MNHNS, CDR2 SASEGT. CDR3 DNA (partial): TGTGCCAGCAGTGAAGCTCCGGGACAGGGCACAGATACC. Amino acid sequence: CASSEAPGQGTDT. The CDR3 as a whole reads CASSEAPGQGTDTYTF.

In regard to this clone: Coverage ceases 3 residues before the CDR3 finishes, and the germline J gene fills in the end. The chain employs TRBV20-1 and TRBJ2-3, with D unresolved. The V gene lost 6 bases and the J gene lost 6 bases, with 19 bases spanning the gap. The CDR3 extends over 14 amino acids. Germline lookup yields CDR1 DFQATT and CDR2 SNEGSKA (reference sequence). The CDR3 here is CSAKTHPEADTQYF. CDR3 bases read: TGCAGTGCCAAGACCCACCCGGAAGCGGATACG.

Remarks on this clone: The read gets to within 3 residues of the CDR3 end, and the germline J gene fills in the rest. The rearrangement joins TRBV6-1 to TRBJ1-5, with 7 bases aligning to TRBD1. Trimming cost V 3 bases and J 7 bases; bases outside gene matches: 3. The CDR3 contains 13 residues. Germline V gives CDR1 MNHNS, CDR2 SASEGT. CDR3 protein: CASSETGYQPQHF. The covered CDR3 bases are TGTGCCAGCAGTGAGACAGGGTACCAGCCC.

To note about this clone: The read ends 3 residues shy of where the CDR3 ends; the end is completed using the germline J gene. The rearrangement joins TRBV5-1 to TRBJ1-4; 10 positions agree with TRBD1. Looked up from germline, CDR1 is SGHRS and CDR2 is YFSETQ. The CDR3 is made up of 15 amino acids. CDR3 DNA, as far as it was read: TGCGCCAGCAGCCTCGGACGGACAGGGGGTTCACCA. Its protein product is CASSLGRTGGSP. The CDR3 in full is CASSLGRTGGSPLFF.

In terms of frequency, this clone is medium-sized (0.01 to 0.1%). The read halts 3 residues ahead of the CDR3 end, with the missing end drawn from the germline J gene. The J gene is TRBJ2-2, the V gene TRBV19; D not resolved. V was clipped by 2 bases and J by 3 bases, with 7 bases between them. CDR1 and CDR2 from the germline V gene are LNHDA and SQIVND (reference sequence). The CDR3 length is 14 residues. CDR3 bases read: TGTGCCAGTAGTATAAGCTCTTACACCGGGGAG. This sequence encodes CASSISSYTGE. The entire CDR3 is CASSISSYTGELFF.

With respect to this clone: The read ends 3 residues before the CDR3 terminus; that terminus is restored from the germline J gene. This chain joins TRBV19 and TRBJ2-3; TRBD2 aligns across 9 bases. J was trimmed by 1 base and V by 9 bases; bases with no gene match: 5. Germline-derived CDR1 and CDR2 are LNHDA and SQIVND (reference sequence). The CDR3 totals 14 residues. CDR3: CASSRTSGTDTQYF. The DNA read from the CDR3 is TGTGCCAGCTCCAGGACTAGCGGCACAGATACG.

On this clone itself: From the germline J gene comes the end of the CDR3, since the read stops 3 residues before it. The rearrangement links TRBV7-9 to TRBJ2-3, with D maybe TRBD1 (6 bases). The CDR3 is made up of 13 amino acids. Germline V gene sequence: CDR1 SEHNR, CDR2 FQNEAQ (reference sequence). Trimming removed 5 bases at V and 6 bases at J, with 12 bases between. Incomplete CDR3 DNA: TGTGCCAGCAGCGATATGGACAGTGATACG. This translates into CASSDMDSDT. The complete CDR3 reads CASSDMDSDTQYF. The whole variable domain, remainder taken from reference TRBV7-9 and TRBJ2-3, is DTGVSQNPRHKITKRGQNVTFRCDPISEHNRLYWYRQTLGQGPEFLTYFQNEAQLEKSRLLSDRFSAERPKGSFSTLEIQRTEQGDSAMYLCASSDMDSDTQYFGPGTRLTVL.

In regard to this clone: The missing CDR3 end, 3 residues past where the read stops, is filled in from the germline J gene. The chain employs TRBV2 and TRBJ2-1; maybe TRBD1 (5 bases). CDR3 length: 14 residues. The germline V and J ends were trimmed by 3 bases and 0 bases, with 6 bases remaining between them. Germline CDR1 SNHLY, CDR2 FYNNEI. CDR3 DNA (partial): TGTGCCAGCAGTGACGACAGCTCCTACAATGAG. Translating it yields CASSDDSSYNE. The CDR3 in full is CASSDDSSYNEQFF.

In the case of this clone: The CDR3 is cut off 3 residues early in the read; its end comes from the germline J gene. The chain combines TRBV7-9 with TRBJ2-5; D is possibly TRBD2 (6 bases). Trimming cost V 1 base and J 3 bases, with 12 bases left between them. The CDR3 has 15 residues. The germline CDR1 and CDR2 sequences are SEHNR and FQNEAQ (reference sequence). The sequenced CDR3 bases are TGTGCCAGCAGCTTAGGGGGATCGGGGGAAGAGACC. Its translation is CASSLGGSGEET. The entire CDR3 sequence reads CASSLGGSGEETQYF.

A note on this clone: The read falls 3 residues short of the CDR3 end, and the missing part is taken from the germline J gene. The J gene is TRBJ2-1, the V gene TRBV11-3, with 7 bases aligning to TRBD1. Germline V lookup: CDR1 SGHNT, CDR2 YENEEA. The J segment lost 4 bases and the V segment lost 4 bases, leaving 7 bases of the junction unmatched. The CDR3 length is 15 residues. The CDR3 loop reads CASSSRDSTYNEQFF. The covered CDR3 bases are TGTGCCAGCAGCTCCCGGGACAGTACTTACAATGAG.

A note on this clone: The read terminates 3 residues ahead of where the CDR3 ends, so the germline J gene completes it. J is TRBJ2-4 and V is TRBV7-3; D gene unclear. Germline CDR1 is SGHTA and CDR2 is FQGTGA. The CDR3 is made up of 10 amino acids. Partial CDR3 DNA: TGTGCCAGCAAAACCTATGGT. As protein: CASKTYG. The CDR3, in full, reads CASKTYGQYF.

As concerns this clone: The read terminates 3 residues before the CDR3 end, so the remaining end is supplied by the germline J gene. The J gene is TRBJ1-3, the V gene TRBV19; unclear D gene. CDR3 size: 14 residues. The germline CDR1 and CDR2 sequences are LNHDA and SQIVND (reference sequence). Trimming pared 1 base from V and 3 bases from J, leaving 7 bases between. The CDR3 region is CASSIAPGGNTIYF. The CDR3 DNA, read in part, is TGTGCCAGTAGTATAGCTCCGGGTGGAAACACC.

As for this clone: The read falls 3 residues short of the CDR3 end, and the missing part is taken from the germline J gene. The rearrangement uses TRBV6-1 and TRBJ2-3; maybe TRBD2 (7 bases). CDR3 length: 14 residues. From germline, CDR1 is MNHNS and CDR2 SASEGT. CDR3 residues: CASSEFGGRETQYF. The covered CDR3 bases are TGTGCCAGCAGTGAATTCGGGGGGCGGGAGACG.

The sequenced part of the CDR3 DNA is TGCAGTGCATTCCACTTCGACAGGGAGAAGTTCCAAGAGACC. Its translation is CSAFHFDREKFQET. The full CDR3 is CSAFHFDREKFQETQYF. This sequence joins TRBV20-1 and TRBJ2-5; TRBD1 aligns across 7 bases. The read ends 3 residues early relative to the CDR3; the germline J gene fills the gap. The length of the CDR3 is 17 residues. Germline CDR1 and CDR2: DFQATT and SNEGSKA (reference sequence). With 6 bases clipped from V and 1 base from J, the junction kept 17 bases outside the gene matches.

Turning to this clone: The CDR3 end lies 3 residues beyond the end of the read and is filled in from the germline J gene. The J gene is TRBJ1-1, the V gene TRBV6-9; TRBD1 aligns across 11 bases. CDR3 length: 14 amino acids. Germline V gene sequence: CDR1 MNHGY, CDR2 SVAAGI. This CDR3 reads CASRSGTGGREAFF. The sequenced CDR3 bases are TGTGCCAGCAGATCCGGGACAGGGGGAAGGGAA.

To note about this clone: Coverage ceases 3 residues before the CDR3 finishes, and the germline J gene fills in the end. This chain connects TRBV5-5 to TRBJ2-1; TRBD2 matches at 8 bases. The germline CDR1 and CDR2 sequences are SGHKS and YYEKEE (reference sequence). The CDR3 has 12 residues. Trimming took 4 bases from V and 9 from J; bases not matched to a gene: 3. The DNA read from the CDR3 is TGTGCCAGCAGCGGACTAGCTACTGAG. Translated, it gives CASSGLATE. The complete CDR3 protein is CASSGLATEQFF.

On this clone itself: The CDR3 end lies 3 residues beyond the end of the read and is filled in from the germline J gene. This sequence joins TRBV5-1 and TRBJ2-7, with 7 bases that match TRBD1. Trimming cost V 4 bases and J 1 base; bases outside gene matches: 8. Germline lookup yields CDR1 SGHRS and CDR2 YFSETQ. CDR3 length: 15 residues. The CDR3 sequence is CASSNPGGGSYEQYF. CDR3 DNA, as far as it was read: TGCGCCAGCAGCAACCCAGGGGGTGGGTCCTACGAG.

Remarks on this clone: The read ends 3 residues before the CDR3 terminus; that terminus is restored from the germline J gene. The chain joins TRBV6-1 to TRBJ2-2; the match to TRBD2 covers 7 bases. The CDR3 runs 14 residues. V dropped 4 bases and J dropped 7; count of bases not matched to a gene: 6. From germline, CDR1 is MNHNS and CDR2 SASEGT. The CDR3 sequence is CASSAGEGVGELFF. Incomplete CDR3 DNA: TGTGCCAGCAGTGCGGGGGAGGGAGTCGGGGAG.

In regard to this clone: The CDR3 end is not reached by the read, which stops 3 residues before it; the germline J gene fills it in. The identical CDR3 is also encoded by other nucleotide sequences in the sample. This rearrangement joins TRBV2 to TRBJ1-3; 7 bases match TRBD1. Per the germline V gene, CDR1 is SNHLY and CDR2 is FYNNEI. This CDR3 spans 17 amino acids. The V and J ends lost 7 bases and 2 bases, in that order; junction bases with no gene match: 14. CDR3 region: CASMGRFGQETGNTIYF. CDR3 DNA (partial): TGTGCCAGCATGGGTAGATTTGGACAGGAGACTGGAAACACC.

On this clone itself: Sequencing ends 3 residues short of the CDR3 end; the germline J gene provides the rest. Different DNA sequences within this sample yield the same CDR3. The chain employs TRBV19 and TRBJ2-2, with 8 nucleotides matching TRBD1. This CDR3 spans 13 amino acids. Germline V gene lookup returns CDR1 LNHDA and CDR2 SQIVND (reference sequence). CDR3 loop: CASGRTGNEKLFF. The CDR3 bases that were read are TGTGCCAGCGGCCGGACAGGGAATGAAAAG.

Note on this clone: The read comes to an end 3 residues before the CDR3 does, leaving the germline J gene to fill in the end. Other DNA sequences in the same sample also yield this CDR3. This rearrangement joins TRBV9 to TRBJ2-2, with 7 nucleotides matching TRBD1. Germline CDR1 SGDLS, CDR2 YYNGEE. This CDR3 region has 15 residues. Trimming at V came to 4 bases and at J to 1 base, leaving 4 bases not matched to a gene. The CDR3 bases that were read are TGTGCCAGCAGCCTCCGGACAGGGAACACCGGGGAG. It yields the protein CASSLRTGNTGE. The whole CDR3 sequence reads CASSLRTGNTGELFF.

For this clone: The sequenced fragment ends 3 residues before the CDR3 boundary, so the rest is inferred from the germline J gene. This chain joins TRBV2 and TRBJ2-4; maybe TRBD1 (7 bases). The length of the CDR3 is 16 residues. Trimming removed 8 bases from V and 1 base from J, with 18 bases in between. Germline V gene lookup returns CDR1 SNHLY and CDR2 FYNNEI. This CDR3 is CASLPRGAVAKNIQYF. The CDR3 DNA, read in part, is TGTGCCAGCTTGCCCAGGGGGGCGGTGGCCAAAAACATT. The full variable domain, its missing parts supplied by reference TRBV2 and TRBJ2-4, is EPEVTQTPSHQVTQMGQEVILRCVPISNHLYFYWYRQILGQKVEFLVSFYNNEISEKSEIFDDQFSVERPDGSNFTLKIRSTKLEDSAMYFCASLPRGAVAKNIQYFGAGTRLSVL.

With regard to this clone: The CDR3 end is not reached by the read, which stops 3 residues before it; the germline J gene fills it in. This chain links TRBV5-6 with TRBJ1-1; maybe TRBD1 (5 bases). Germline V CDR1 and CDR2: SGHDT, YYEEEE. V gave up 3 bases and J gave up 5 bases, with 17 bases separating them. The CDR3 runs to 15 residues. Partial CDR3 DNA: TGTGCCAGCAGCTCCAATCCCGGGGGAGGGACTGAA. It yields the protein CASSSNPGGGTE. The entire CDR3 protein reads CASSSNPGGGTEAFF.

A note on this clone: The observed sequence ends 3 residues before the CDR3 terminus, with the missing tail filled in from the germline J gene. The chain is built from TRBV7-3 and TRBJ2-1; TRBD2 matches at 8 bases. The length of the CDR3 is 14 residues. Trimming cost V 5 bases and J 4 bases; bases outside gene matches: 4. Germline CDR1 is SGHTA and CDR2 is FQGTGA. CDR3 bases read: TGTGCCAGCAGCGCAGCGGGGGTTTACAATGAG. This translates into CASSAAGVYNE. The whole CDR3 sequence is CASSAAGVYNEQFF.